The rows below give T cell receptor beta chains drawn from one sample of a study of shared clonotypes between healthy human individuals. The table came from immunoSEQ multiplex PCR; TCRdb's copy has only in-frame clones and leaves some out. This sample yields 2.3 million or so clones, of which roughly 93% are seen a single time; 0.39% belongs to the top ten. Sequencing input: naive CD4+ T cells from PBMCs. These receptors were collected from a man younger than 35 in good health. Some clones in this sample may be carry-over from other donors' samples. Both conserved end residues are part of each CDR3. A D gene is named only where the DNA matches it firmly. The size of a clone is reported for some rows only, either as once, few or many, or as a class for expanded clones.

TRBJ1-2,TRBD1,NA,TRBV30,CAWGQGLSGYTF,TGTGCCTGGGGACAGGGCTTAAGTGGCTACACCTTC
TRBJ2-3,TRBD2,NA,TRBV5-4,CASSSRLAGADTQYF,TGTGCCAGCAGCTCCAGACTAGCGGGAGCAGATACGCAGTATTTT
TRBJ1-4,NA,once,TRBV4-3,CASSRAADGQDEKLFF,TGCGCCAGCAGCCGGGCCGCTGACGGACAAGATGAAAAACTGTTTTTT
TRBJ1-1,NA,NA,TRBV28,CASSPDGMNTEAFF,TGTGCCAGCAGCCCGGACGGCATGAACACTGAAGCTTTCTTT
TRBJ1-2,NA,NA,TRBV4-3,CASSQQGYYGYTF,TGCGCCAGCAGCCAACAGGGTTACTATGGCTACACCTTC
TRBJ2-1,TRBD2,NA,TRBV5-1,CASVQTSGSYNEQFF,TGCGCCAGCGTACAAACTAGCGGGAGTTACAATGAGCAGTTCTTC
TRBJ2-5,TRBD2,NA,TRBV4-1,CASSQGVAGGGETQYF,TGCGCCAGCAGCCAAGGAGTAGCGGGAGGAGGAGAGACCCAGTACTTC
TRBJ1-2,TRBD1,NA,TRBV20-1,CSGRGRGGYTF,TGCAGCGGAAGGGGGCGTGGTGGCTACACCTTC
TRBJ2-5,TRBD2,NA,TRBV4-3,CASSQGGGRKETQYF,TGCGCCAGCAGCCAAGGGGGGGGTCGGAAAGAGACCCAGTACTTC
TRBJ2-7,TRBD2,once,TRBV7-2,CASSLSREHSYEQYF,TGTGCCAGCAGCTTGTCGCGGGAGCACTCCTACGAGCAGTACTTC
TRBJ2-5,TRBD1,NA,TRBV25-1,CASSTRQGPLHGQYF,TGTGCCAGCAGTACCCGACAGGGGCCACTACACGGGCAGTACTTC
TRBJ2-1,TRBD1,NA,TRBV5-1,CASSFLGQDSYNEQFF,TGCGCCAGCAGCTTCCTTGGACAGGACTCCTACAATGAGCAGTTCTTC
TRBJ2-2,TRBD1,NA,TRBV5-1,CASSLGQGRNTGELFF,TGCGCCAGCAGCCTCGGACAGGGGAGAAACACCGGGGAGCTGTTTTTT
TRBJ2-7,NA,NA,TRBV7-3,CASSLTGAEGEQYF,TGTGCCAGCAGCTTAACAGGAGCCGAGGGCGAGCAGTACTTC
TRBJ2-2,TRBD2,NA,TRBV2,CASSAVAGAAGELFF,TGTGCCAGCAGTGCGGTAGCGGGAGCGGCCGGGGAGCTGTTTTTT
TRBJ2-1,TRBD2,NA,TRBV28,CASTELAGGPGEQFF,TGTGCCAGCACCGAACTAGCGGGAGGGCCAGGTGAGCAGTTCTTC
TRBJ2-3,NA,NA,TRBV21-1,CASSKRWPRQTSTDTQYF,TGTGCCAGCAGCAAAAGGTGGCCCCGGCAGACTAGCACAGATACGCAGTATTTT
TRBJ2-2,TRBD2,NA,TRBV11-3,CASTLGLAGDTGELFF,TGTGCCAGCACCCTAGGGCTAGCGGGAGACACCGGGGAGCTGTTTTTT
TRBJ2-7,TRBD1,NA,TRBV19,CASSINRGNYREQYF,TGTGCCAGTAGTATAAACAGGGGAAATTATCGGGAGCAGTACTTC
TRBJ2-7,TRBD1,NA,TRBV28,CASSSTGTGSYEQYF,TGTGCCAGCAGTTCCACCGGGACAGGCTCCTACGAGCAGTACTTC
TRBJ2-5,NA,NA,TRBV5-1,CASSLLVEPKETQYF,TGCGCCAGCAGCTTGTTGGTAGAACCCAAAGAGACCCAGTACTTC
TRBJ1-4,NA,NA,TRBV4-3,CASSQVGTNEKLFF,TGCGCCAGCAGCCAAGTGGGAACTAATGAAAAACTGTTTTTT
TRBJ2-2,NA,NA,TRBV18,CASSPDHVAGELFF,TGTGCCAGCTCACCAGATCACGTCGCCGGGGAGCTGTTTTTT
TRBJ1-3,TRBD1,NA,TRBV27,CASSIRGTGGGGNTIYF,TGTGCCAGCAGTATACGTGGGACAGGGGGCGGTGGAAACACCATATATTTT
TRBJ2-7,TRBD1,once,TRBV9,CASSRTGQGRSYEQYF,TGTGCCAGCAGCCGAACGGGACAGGGACGGTCCTACGAGCAGTACTTC
TRBJ1-1,NA,once,TRBV28,CASSLWGPGTEAFF,TGTGCCAGCAGTTTATGGGGGCCGGGGACTGAAGCTTTCTTT
TRBJ2-5,TRBD2,NA,TRBV7-9,CASSLGSGREREETQYF,TGTGCCAGCAGCTTAGGCAGCGGGAGGGAAAGAGAAGAGACCCAGTACTTC
TRBJ1-3,NA,NA,TRBV7-9,CASSFPRERGPGDTIYF,TGTGCCAGCAGCTTCCCGAGGGAGCGGGGGCCAGGCGACACCATATATTTT
TRBJ2-2,TRBD1,NA,TRBV9,CASSARMGQGIIGELFF,TGTGCCAGCAGCGCACGGATGGGACAGGGGATTATCGGGGAGCTGTTTTTT
TRBJ2-4,NA,NA,TRBV2,CASLGASQGLGLRYF,TGTGCCAGCCTCGGAGCCAGTCAGGGCCTAGGTCTAAGGTACTTC
TRBJ1-2,TRBD1,NA,TRBV4-2,CASNPVGRTGGNTF,TGTGCCAGCAACCCGGTGGGGAGGACAGGGGGCAACACCTTC
TRBJ2-7,TRBD1,NA,TRBV28,CASSLIWTKDRGLQMYEQYF,TGTGCCAGCAGTTTAATCTGGACCAAAGACAGGGGCCTTCAGATGTACGAGCAGTACTTC
TRBJ2-7,NA,NA,TRBV9,CASSVLTGSEQYF,TGTGCCAGCAGCGTTTTAACAGGGAGCGAGCAGTACTTC
TRBJ2-7,NA,NA,TRBV6-1,CASSESWQAPYEQYF,TGTGCCAGCAGTGAATCTTGGCAGGCCCCCTACGAGCAGTACTTC
TRBJ1-1,NA,NA,TRBV7-9,CASSRIDRTEAFF,TGTGCCAGCAGTCGCATAGATAGGACTGAAGCTTTCTTT
TRBJ1-1,NA,NA,TRBV30,CAGRRDITEAFF,TGTGCCGGACGCCGGGACATCACTGAAGCTTTCTTT
TRBJ2-4,TRBD1,NA,TRBV5-4,CASSLSPGGDIQYF,TGTGCCAGCAGCTTGTCCCCAGGGGGCGACATTCAGTACTTC
TRBJ1-5,NA,few,TRBV4-2,CASSQDLGNQPQHF,TGTGCCAGCAGCCAAGATCTCGGGAATCAGCCCCAGCATTTT
TRBJ2-1,NA,NA,TRBV5-8,CASSLLLSGYSYNEQFF,TGTGCCAGCAGCTTGCTCCTCTCAGGGTACTCCTACAATGAGCAGTTCTTC
TRBJ2-1,TRBD2,NA,TRBV29-1,CSVESGSSYNEQFF,TGCAGCGTAGAGAGCGGGAGTTCCTACAATGAGCAGTTCTTC
TRBJ2-2,NA,NA,TRBV19,CASKDVDTGELFF,TGTGCCAGCAAGGACGTGGACACCGGGGAGCTGTTTTTT
TRBJ2-7,TRBD1,NA,TRBV5-4,CASSPETGRMNEQYF,TGTGCCAGCAGCCCTGAGACAGGGCGTATGAACGAGCAGTACTTC
TRBJ2-1,NA,NA,TRBV4-2,CASSQEVLAAPYNEQFF,TGTGCCAGCAGCCAAGAGGTGTTAGCGGCCCCCTACAATGAGCAGTTCTTC
TRBJ2-7,TRBD1,NA,TRBV7-8,CASSLTGPYEQYF,TGTGCCAGCAGCCTGACAGGGCCGTACGAGCAGTACTTC
TRBJ2-3,TRBD2,once,TRBV28,CASGSGGGSTDTQYF,TGTGCCAGCGGGTCGGGAGGCGGGAGCACAGATACGCAGTATTTT
TRBJ1-5,TRBD1,once,TRBV5-1,CASSPTGTSNQPQHF,TGCGCCAGCAGCCCGACAGGGACTAGCAATCAGCCCCAGCATTTT
TRBJ2-7,TRBD1,NA,TRBV4-2,CASSRGGQGASYEQYF,TGTGCCAGCAGCCGAGGGGGGCAGGGGGCTTCCTACGAGCAGTACTTC
TRBJ2-2,NA,NA,TRBV4-1,CASSPSGGRTSTGELFF,TGCGCCAGCAGCCCCTCGGGCGGAAGGACTTCCACCGGGGAGCTGTTTTTT
TRBJ2-2,TRBD1,once,TRBV5-1,CASSLGDSTGELFF,TGCGCCAGCAGCTTGGGGGACAGCACCGGGGAGCTGTTTTTT
TRBJ1-2,NA,NA,TRBV6-1,CASKDTHYGYTF,TGTGCCAGCAAAGACACCCACTATGGCTACACCTTC
TRBJ1-5,NA,NA,TRBV7-2,CASSLSSLSGRPQHF,TGTGCCAGCAGCCTCTCCTCGTTGTCGGGAAGGCCCCAGCATTTT
TRBJ1-1,NA,once,TRBV5-1,CASSLVPANTEAFF,TGCGCCAGCAGCTTGGTCCCTGCGAACACTGAAGCTTTCTTT
TRBJ2-2,NA,NA,TRBV2,CASREGPTGELFF,TGTGCCAGCAGGGAAGGGCCTACCGGGGAGCTGTTTTTT
TRBJ2-1,TRBD2,NA,TRBV7-9,CASSLGLAGGYNEQFF,TGTGCCAGCAGCTTGGGACTAGCGGGAGGATACAATGAGCAGTTCTTC
TRBJ1-2,NA,NA,TRBV7-3,CASSFSGSGYTF,TGTGCCAGCAGCTTCTCAGGCTCTGGCTACACCTTC
TRBJ2-5,NA,NA,TRBV5-1,CASSPSQETQYF,TGCGCCAGCAGCCCATCTCAAGAGACCCAGTACTTC
TRBJ1-5,NA,NA,TRBV11-1,CASSPSGNQPQHF,TGTGCCAGCAGCCCAAGTGGCAATCAGCCCCAGCATTTT
TRBJ2-1,TRBD2,NA,TRBV7-9,CASSLVGLAGDNEQFF,TGTGCCAGCAGCTTAGTGGGACTAGCGGGAGACAATGAGCAGTTCTTC
TRBJ2-1,TRBD1,NA,TRBV28,CASSSGQGPGEQFF,TGTGCCAGCAGTTCGGGACAGGGTCCGGGTGAGCAGTTCTTC
TRBJ2-3,TRBD2,NA,TRBV29-1,CSVEGYLAGDTQYF,TGCAGCGTTGAAGGGTATCTAGCGGGAGATACGCAGTATTTT